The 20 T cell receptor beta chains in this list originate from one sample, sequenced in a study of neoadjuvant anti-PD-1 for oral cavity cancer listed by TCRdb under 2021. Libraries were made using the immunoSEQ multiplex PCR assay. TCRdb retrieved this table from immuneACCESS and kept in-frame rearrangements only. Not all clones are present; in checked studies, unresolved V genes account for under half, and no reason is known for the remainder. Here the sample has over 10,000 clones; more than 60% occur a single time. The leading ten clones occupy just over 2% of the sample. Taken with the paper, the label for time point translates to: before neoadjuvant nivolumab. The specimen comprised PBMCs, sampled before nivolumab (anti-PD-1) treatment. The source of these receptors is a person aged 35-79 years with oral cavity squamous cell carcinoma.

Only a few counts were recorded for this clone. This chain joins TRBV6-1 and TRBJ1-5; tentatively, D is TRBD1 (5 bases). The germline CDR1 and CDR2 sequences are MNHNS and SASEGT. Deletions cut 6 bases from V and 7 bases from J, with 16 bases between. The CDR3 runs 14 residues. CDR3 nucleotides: TGTGCCAGCAGGCAAGAAGGGGCCAGGCAGCCCCAGCATTTT. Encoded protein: CASRQEGARQPQHF.

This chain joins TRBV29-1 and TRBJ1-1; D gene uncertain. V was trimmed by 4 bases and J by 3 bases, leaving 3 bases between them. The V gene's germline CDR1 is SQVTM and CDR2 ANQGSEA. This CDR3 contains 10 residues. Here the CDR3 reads CSVVYTEAFF. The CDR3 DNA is TGCAGCGTTGTGTACACTGAAGCTTTCTTT.

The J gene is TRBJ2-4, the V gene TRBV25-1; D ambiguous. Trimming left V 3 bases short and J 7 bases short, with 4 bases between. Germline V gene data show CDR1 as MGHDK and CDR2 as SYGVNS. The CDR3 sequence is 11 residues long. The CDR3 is CASSEHNIQYF. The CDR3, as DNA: TGTGCCAGCAGTGAGCACAACATTCAGTACTTC.

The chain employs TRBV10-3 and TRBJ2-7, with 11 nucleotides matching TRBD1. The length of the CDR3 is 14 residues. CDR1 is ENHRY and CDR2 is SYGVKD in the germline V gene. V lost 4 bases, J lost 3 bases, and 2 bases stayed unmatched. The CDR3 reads CAISVGQGGYEQYF. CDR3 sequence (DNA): TGTGCCATCAGTGTGGGACAGGGGGGCTACGAGCAGTACTTC.

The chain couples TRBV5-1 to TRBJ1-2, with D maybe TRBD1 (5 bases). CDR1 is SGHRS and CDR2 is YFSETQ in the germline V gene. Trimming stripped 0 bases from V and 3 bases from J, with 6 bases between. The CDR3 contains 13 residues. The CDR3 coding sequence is TGCGCCAGCAGCTTGGAGGGACACTATGGCTACACCTTC. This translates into CASSLEGHYGYTF.

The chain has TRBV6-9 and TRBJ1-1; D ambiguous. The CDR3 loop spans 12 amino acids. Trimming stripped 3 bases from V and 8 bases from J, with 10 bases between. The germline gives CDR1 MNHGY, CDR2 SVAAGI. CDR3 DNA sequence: TGTGCCAGCAGTTACGGAGGCAGGGAAGCTTTCTTT. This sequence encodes CASSYGGREAFF.

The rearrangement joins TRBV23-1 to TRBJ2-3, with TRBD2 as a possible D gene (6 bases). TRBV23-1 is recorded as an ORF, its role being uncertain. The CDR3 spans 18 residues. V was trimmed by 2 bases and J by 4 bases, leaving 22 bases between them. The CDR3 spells CASSQTPKEGNPPDTQYF. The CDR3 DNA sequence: TGCGCCAGCAGTCAAACCCCCAAGGAGGGGAACCCCCCAGATACGCAGTATTTT.

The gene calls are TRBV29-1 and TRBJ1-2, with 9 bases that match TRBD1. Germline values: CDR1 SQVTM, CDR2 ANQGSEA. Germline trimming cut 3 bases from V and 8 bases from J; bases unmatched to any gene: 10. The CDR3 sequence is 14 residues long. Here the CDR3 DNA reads TGCAGCGTTGATGTTGGGACAGGGCGGACAGGCTACACCTTC. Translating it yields CSVDVGTGRTGYTF.

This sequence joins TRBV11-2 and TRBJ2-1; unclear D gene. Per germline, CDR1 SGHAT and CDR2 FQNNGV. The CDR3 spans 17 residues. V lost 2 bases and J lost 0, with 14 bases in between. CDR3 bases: TGTGCCAGCAGCTTATCGGCGAGAGGTAGCTCCTACAATGAGCAGTTCTTC. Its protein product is CASSLSARGSSYNEQFF.

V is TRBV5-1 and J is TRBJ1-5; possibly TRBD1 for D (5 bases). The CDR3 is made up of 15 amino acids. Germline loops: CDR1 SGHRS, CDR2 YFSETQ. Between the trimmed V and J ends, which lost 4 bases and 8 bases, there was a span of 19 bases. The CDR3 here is CASSPGAGPKEPQHF. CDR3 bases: TGCGCCAGCAGCCCTGGGGCAGGGCCTAAAGAGCCCCAGCATTTT. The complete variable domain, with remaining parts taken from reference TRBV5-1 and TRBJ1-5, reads KAGVTQTPRYLIKTRGQQVTLSCSPISGHRSVSWYQQTPGQGLQFLFEYFSETQRNKGNFPGRFSGRQFSNSRSEMNVSTLELGDSALYLCASSPGAGPKEPQHFGDGTRLSIL.

CDR3 bases: TGTGCCAGCAGCTTTCGGACAGGGGATGAGCAGTTCTTC. As protein: CASSFRTGDEQFF. This sequence joins TRBV9 and TRBJ2-1; TRBD1 agrees at 9 bases. This CDR3 spans 13 amino acids. The J segment lost 8 bases and the V segment lost 4 bases, leaving 4 bases of the junction unmatched. In germline, CDR1 is SGDLS, CDR2 YYNGEE.

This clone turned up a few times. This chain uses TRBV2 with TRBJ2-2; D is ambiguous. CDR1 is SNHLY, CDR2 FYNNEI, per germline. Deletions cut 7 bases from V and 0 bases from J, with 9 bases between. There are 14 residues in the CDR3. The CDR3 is CASKGLSNTGELFF. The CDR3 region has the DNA TGTGCCAGCAAGGGTCTATCGAACACCGGGGAGCTGTTTTTT. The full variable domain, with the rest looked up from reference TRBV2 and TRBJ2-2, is EPEVTQTPSHQVTQMGQEVILRCVPISNHLYFYWYRQILGQKVEFLVSFYNNEISEKSEIFDDQFSVERPDGSNFTLKIRSTKLEDSAMYFCASKGLSNTGELFFGEGSRLTVL.

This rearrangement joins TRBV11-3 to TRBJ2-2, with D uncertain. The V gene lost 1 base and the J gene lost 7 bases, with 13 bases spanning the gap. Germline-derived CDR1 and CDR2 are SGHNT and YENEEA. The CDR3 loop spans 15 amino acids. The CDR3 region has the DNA TGTGCCAGCAGCTTAGGAGGCTCCCTCAACGGGGAGCTGTTTTTT. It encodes CASSLGGSLNGELFF. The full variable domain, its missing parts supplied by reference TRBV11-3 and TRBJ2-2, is EAGVVQSPRYKIIEKKQPVAFWCNPISGHNTLYWYLQNLGQGPELLIRYENEEAVDDSQLPKDRFSAERLKGVDSTLKIQPAELGDSAVYLCASSLGGSLNGELFFGEGSRLTVL.

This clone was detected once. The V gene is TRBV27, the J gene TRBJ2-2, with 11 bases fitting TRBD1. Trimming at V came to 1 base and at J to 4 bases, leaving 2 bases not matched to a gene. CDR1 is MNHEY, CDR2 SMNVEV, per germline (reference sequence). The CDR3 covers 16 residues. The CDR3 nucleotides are TGTGCCAGCAGTTTATTCGGGACAGGGGGCACCGGGGAGCTGTTTTTT. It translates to CASSLFGTGGTGELFF.

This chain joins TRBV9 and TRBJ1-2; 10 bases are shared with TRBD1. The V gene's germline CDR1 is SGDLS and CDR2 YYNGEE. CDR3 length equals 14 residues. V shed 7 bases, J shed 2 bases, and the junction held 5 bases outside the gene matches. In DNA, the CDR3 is TGTGCCAGCTCCCCGGGACAGGGGAACTATGGCTACACCTTC. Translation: CASSPGQGNYGYTF.

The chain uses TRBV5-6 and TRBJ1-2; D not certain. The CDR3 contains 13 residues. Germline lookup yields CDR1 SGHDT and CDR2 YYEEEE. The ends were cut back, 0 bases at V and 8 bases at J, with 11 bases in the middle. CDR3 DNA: TGTGCCAGCAGCTTGGCGGGGATCGGCGGCTACACCTTC. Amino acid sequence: CASSLAGIGGYTF. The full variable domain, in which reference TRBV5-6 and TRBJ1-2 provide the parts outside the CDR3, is DAGVTQSPTHLIKTRGQQVTLRCSPKSGHDTVSWYQQALGQGPQFIFQYYEEEERQRGNFPDRFSGHQFPNYSSELNVNALLLGDSALYLCASSLAGIGGYTFGSGTRLTVV.

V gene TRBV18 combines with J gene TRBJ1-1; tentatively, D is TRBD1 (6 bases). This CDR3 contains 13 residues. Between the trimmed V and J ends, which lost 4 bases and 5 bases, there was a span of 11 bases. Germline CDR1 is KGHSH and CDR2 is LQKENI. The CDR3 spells CASSQGGWTEAFF. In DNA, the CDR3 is TGTGCCAGCTCACAGGGGGGTTGGACTGAAGCTTTCTTT.

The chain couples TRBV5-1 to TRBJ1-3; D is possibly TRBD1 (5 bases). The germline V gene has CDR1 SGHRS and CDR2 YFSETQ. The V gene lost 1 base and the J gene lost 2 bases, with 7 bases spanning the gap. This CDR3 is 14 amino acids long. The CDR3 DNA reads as TGCGCCAGCAGCTTGAGAGGGGCTGGAAACACCATATATTTT. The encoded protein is CASSLRGAGNTIYF.

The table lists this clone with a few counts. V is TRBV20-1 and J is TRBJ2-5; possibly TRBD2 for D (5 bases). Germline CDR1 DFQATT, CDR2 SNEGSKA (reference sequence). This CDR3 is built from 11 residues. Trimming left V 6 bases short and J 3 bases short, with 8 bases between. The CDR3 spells CSAYGEETQYF. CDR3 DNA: TGCAGTGCCTACGGGGAAGAGACCCAGTACTTC.

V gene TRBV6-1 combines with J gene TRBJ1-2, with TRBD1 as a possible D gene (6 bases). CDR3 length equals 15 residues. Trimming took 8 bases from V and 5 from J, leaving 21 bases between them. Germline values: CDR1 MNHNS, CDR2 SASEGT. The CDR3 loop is CASEKGVVDGYGYTF. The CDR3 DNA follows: TGTGCCAGCGAGAAGGGGGTGGTCGATGGATATGGCTACACCTTC.